The entry that follows covers one T cell receptor (beta chain) sequence. Its antigen specificity is not known. No base qualities exist here, and no much larger clone lies one base off it. The immunoSEQ Assay, a bias-controlled multiplex PCR, was used to amplify TCRbeta CDR3 regions from genomic DNA. Per the source publication's procedure: Nucleated cell counts per sample were estimated from amplification of reference gene primers within the assay. To quantify the absolute abundance of each unique TCRbeta CDR3 rearrangement, sequence reads were collapsed and filtered. Productive Simpson clonality was computed per sample as the square root of Simpson's diversity index over productive rearrangements. What TCRdb holds here is the immuneACCESS table cut down to in-frame rearrangements. Part of the clones is not present; checked against another copy, under half of the missing clones reflect an unresolved V gene, and the others are unexplained. That table supplies the V and J calls and clone size; D and trimming were determined from the DNA. The sample table lists 180,000 or so clones, about 86% of them with a count of one. The ten largest clones capture about 8.2% of the sample.

Collaborating institutions collected whole blood in K2EDTA tubes following their own protocols. For TCRbeta analysis, collaborators shipped samples as frozen whole blood, isolated PBMCs, or DNA extracted from either of those sample types. This entry is derived from a study of blood T cell repertoires in COVID-19 (TCRdb year 2020). Context from the whole study: Samples covering the acute and convalescent phases of COVID-19 were provided by collaborators in the United States, Italy and Spain. The sample metadata nearly always contained a de-identified subject ID, COVID-19 status, age in years and sex. The repertoires were released in a freely available public database meant as a resource for research on the immune response to SARS-CoV-2. The prospective study material was composed of cDNA or gDNA derived from T cells, B-cell-depleted T cells, or PBMCs. Samples were obtained from the ongoing ImmuneRACE study (first 160 participants) and from about 1,300 subjects provided by 6 global collaborators. The dataset comprised deeply sampled blood TCRbeta repertoires from subjects exposed to, actively infected with, or recovered from COVID-19. Where available, HLA class I and class II types were obtained from metadata supplied by the sample provider rather than from assay-based typing.

The CDR3, cysteine through phenylalanine, is 14 amino acids long. Only the CDR3 DNA is retained, 42 bases long and in frame from the first base. V sheds 10 bases and J sheds 2 bases, leaving 13 bases between their ends. Per the germline V gene, KGHDR is the CDR1 and SFDVKD is the CDR2. General findings and caveats noted by the study authors: The quantity of clinical and demographic metadata differed by source and by participant and was supplied without curation.

Here the chain combines TRBV24-1 and TRBJ2-2, and possibly TRBD1, on 5 matching bases. The sequenced sample was peripheral blood. The clonotype was recovered from a man aged 60 to 75 with acute or convalescent COVID-19. The CDR3 in this case is CATAQGFNTGELFF. The DNA sequence reads TGTGCCACTGCCCAGGGATTCAACACCGGGGAGCTGTTTTTT.